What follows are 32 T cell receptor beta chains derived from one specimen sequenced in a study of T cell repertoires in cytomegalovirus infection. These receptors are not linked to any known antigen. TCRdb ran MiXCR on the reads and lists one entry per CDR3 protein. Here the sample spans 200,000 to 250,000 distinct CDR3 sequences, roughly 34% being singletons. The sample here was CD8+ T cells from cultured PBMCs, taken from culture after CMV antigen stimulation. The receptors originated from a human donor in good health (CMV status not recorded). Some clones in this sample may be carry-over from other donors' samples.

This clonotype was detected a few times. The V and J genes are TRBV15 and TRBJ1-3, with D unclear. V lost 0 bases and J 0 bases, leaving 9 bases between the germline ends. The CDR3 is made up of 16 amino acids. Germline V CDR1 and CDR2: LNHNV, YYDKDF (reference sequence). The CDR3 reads CATSRDLPDSGNTIYF. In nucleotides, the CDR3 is TGTGCCACCAGCAGAGATCTTCCAGACTCTGGAAACACCATATATTTT.

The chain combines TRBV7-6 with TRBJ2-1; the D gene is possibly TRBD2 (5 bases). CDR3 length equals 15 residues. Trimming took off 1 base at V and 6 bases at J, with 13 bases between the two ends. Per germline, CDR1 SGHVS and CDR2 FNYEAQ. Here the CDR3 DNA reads TGTGCCAGCAGCTTAGGGGCTAGCATTGGCAATGAGCAGTTCTTC. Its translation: CASSLGASIGNEQFF.

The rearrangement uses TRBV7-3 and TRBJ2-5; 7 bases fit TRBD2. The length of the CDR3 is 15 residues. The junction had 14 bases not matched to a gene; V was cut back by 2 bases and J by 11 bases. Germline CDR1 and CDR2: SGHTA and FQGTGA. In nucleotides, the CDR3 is TGTGCCAGCAGCTTAGCGGCTAGCGGCCAAGAGTTTCAGTACTTC. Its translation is CASSLAASGQEFQYF.

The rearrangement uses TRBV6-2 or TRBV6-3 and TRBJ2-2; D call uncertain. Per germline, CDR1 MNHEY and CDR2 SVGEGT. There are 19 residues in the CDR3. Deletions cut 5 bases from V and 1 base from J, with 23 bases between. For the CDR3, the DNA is TGTGCCAGCAGTCCAGCAAAATATAGGCTGAACCAGAACACCGGGGAGCTGTTTTTT. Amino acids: CASSPAKYRLNQNTGELFF.

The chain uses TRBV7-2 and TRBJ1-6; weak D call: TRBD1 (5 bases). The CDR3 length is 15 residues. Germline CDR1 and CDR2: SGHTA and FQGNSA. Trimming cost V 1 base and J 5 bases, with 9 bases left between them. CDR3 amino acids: CASSLVRGHNSPLHF. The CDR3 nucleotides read TGTGCCAGCAGCTTAGTTAGGGGACATAATTCACCCCTCCACTTT.

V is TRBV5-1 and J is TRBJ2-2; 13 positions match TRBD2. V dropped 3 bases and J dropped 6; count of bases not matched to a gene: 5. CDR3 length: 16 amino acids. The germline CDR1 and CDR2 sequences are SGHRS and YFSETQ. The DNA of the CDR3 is TGCGCCAGCAGCTCGAGACTAGCGGGAGGTGCCGGGGAGCTGTTTTTT. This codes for CASSSRLAGGAGELFF.

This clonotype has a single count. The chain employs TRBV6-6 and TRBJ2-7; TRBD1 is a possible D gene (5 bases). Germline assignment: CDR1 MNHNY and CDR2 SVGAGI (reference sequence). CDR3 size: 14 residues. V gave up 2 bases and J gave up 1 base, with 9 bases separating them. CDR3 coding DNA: TGTGCCAGCAGTTACGTTACAGGTTCCTACGAGCAGTACTTC. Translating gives CASSYVTGSYEQYF.

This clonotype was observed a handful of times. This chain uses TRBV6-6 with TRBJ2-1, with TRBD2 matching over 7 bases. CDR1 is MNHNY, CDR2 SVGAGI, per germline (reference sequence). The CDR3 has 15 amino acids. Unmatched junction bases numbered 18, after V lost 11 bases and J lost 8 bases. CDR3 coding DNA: TGTGCCGGGGATGTCCCGGGCGGGAGATTTGATGAGCAGTTCTTC. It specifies CAGDVPGGRFDEQFF.

CDR3 bases: TGTGCCAGCAGCGCGGGAGGGCCATTCTACGAGCAGTACTTC. Amino acid sequence: CASSAGGPFYEQYF. J is TRBJ2-7 and V is TRBV28, with TRBD2 identical over 9 bases. This CDR3 region has 14 residues. V dropped 6 bases and J dropped 3; count of bases not matched to a gene: 6. From germline, CDR1 is MDHEN and CDR2 SYDVKM.

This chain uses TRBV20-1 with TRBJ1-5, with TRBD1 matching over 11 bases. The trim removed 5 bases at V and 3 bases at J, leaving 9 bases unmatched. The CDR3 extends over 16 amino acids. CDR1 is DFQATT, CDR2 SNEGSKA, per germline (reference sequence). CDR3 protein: CSAQDPGQGVNQPQHF. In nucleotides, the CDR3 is TGCAGTGCTCAAGATCCGGGACAGGGGGTCAATCAGCCCCAGCATTTT.

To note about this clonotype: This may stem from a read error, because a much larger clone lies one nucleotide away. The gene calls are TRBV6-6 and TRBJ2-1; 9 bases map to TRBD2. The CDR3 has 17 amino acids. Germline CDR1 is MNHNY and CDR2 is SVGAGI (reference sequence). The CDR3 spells CANSSTLTGLAKNEQFF. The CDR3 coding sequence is TGTGCCAACAGTTCGACCTTAACGGGACTAGCCAAGAATGAGCAGTTCTTC.

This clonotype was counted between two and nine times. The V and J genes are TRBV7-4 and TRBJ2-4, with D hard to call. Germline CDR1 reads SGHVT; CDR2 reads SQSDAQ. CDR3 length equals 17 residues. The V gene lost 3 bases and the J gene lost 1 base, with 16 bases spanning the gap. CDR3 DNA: TGTGCCAGCAGCTTGGACCACTGGAAGGGCGCCAAAAACATTCAGTACTTC. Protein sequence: CASSLDHWKGAKNIQYF.

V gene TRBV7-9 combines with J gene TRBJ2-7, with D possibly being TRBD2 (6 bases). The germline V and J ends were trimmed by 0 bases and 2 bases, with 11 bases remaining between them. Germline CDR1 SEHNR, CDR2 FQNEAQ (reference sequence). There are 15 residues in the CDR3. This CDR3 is CASSLARGPTYEQYF. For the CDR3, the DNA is TGTGCCAGCAGCTTAGCGCGGGGCCCCACCTACGAGCAGTACTTC.

The CDR3 coding sequence is TGTGCCAGCACCCAGGACCCAATGAACACTGAAGCTTTCTTT. Encoded protein: CASTQDPMNTEAFF. The chain is built from TRBV12-3 or TRBV12-4 and TRBJ1-1; D gene uncertain. The CDR3 has 14 amino acids. The V end was cut by 7 bases, the J end by 0 bases, with 12 bases between.

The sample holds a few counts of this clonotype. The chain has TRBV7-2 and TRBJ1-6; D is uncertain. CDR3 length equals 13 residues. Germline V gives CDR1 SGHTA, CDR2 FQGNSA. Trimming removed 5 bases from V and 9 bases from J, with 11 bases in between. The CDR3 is CASSPPTASPLHF. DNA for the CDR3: TGTGCCAGCAGCCCCCCTACGGCTTCACCCCTCCACTTT.

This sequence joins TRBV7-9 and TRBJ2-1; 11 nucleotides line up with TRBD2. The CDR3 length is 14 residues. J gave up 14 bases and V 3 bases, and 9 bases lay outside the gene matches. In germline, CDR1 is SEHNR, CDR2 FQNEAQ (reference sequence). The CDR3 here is CASSFTSGSKEKFF. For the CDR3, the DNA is TGTGCCAGCAGCTTTACTAGCGGGAGTAAGGAGAAGTTCTTC.

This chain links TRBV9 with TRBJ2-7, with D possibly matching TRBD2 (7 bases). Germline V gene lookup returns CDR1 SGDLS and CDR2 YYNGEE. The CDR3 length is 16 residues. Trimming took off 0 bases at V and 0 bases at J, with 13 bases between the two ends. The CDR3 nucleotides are TGTGCCAGCAGCGTAGAGGCGGGGGCCTACTCCTACGAGCAGTACTTC. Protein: CASSVEAGAYSYEQYF.

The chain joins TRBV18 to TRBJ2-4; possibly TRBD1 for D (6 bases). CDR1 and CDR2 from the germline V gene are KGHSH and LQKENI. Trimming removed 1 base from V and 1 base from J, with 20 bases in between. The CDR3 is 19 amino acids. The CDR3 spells CASSPRGQWLTTAKNIQYF. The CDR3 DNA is TGTGCCAGCTCACCACGAGGACAGTGGCTCACCACGGCCAAAAACATTCAGTACTTC.

The CDR3 nucleotides are TGTGCCAGCAGTTCCAGCGAGTTCATGGGGATCTATGGCTACACCTTC. It is translated as CASSSSEFMGIYGYTF. The J gene is TRBJ1-2, the V gene TRBV7-2; D remains unclear. V was cut by 6 bases and J by 4 bases, with 21 bases left in between. There are 16 residues in the CDR3. Germline V gene sequence: CDR1 SGHTA, CDR2 FQGNSA.

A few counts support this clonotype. Written as DNA, the CDR3 is TGTGCCACCAGTGACCCAGTTCGCGATTCCAATCAGCCCCAGCATTTT. Translated: CATSDPVRDSNQPQHF. The chain couples TRBV24-1 to TRBJ1-5; the D is unclear. Per germline, CDR1 KGHDR and CDR2 SFDVKD. The CDR3 extends over 16 amino acids. Trimming took 4 bases from V and 3 from J, leaving 15 bases between them.

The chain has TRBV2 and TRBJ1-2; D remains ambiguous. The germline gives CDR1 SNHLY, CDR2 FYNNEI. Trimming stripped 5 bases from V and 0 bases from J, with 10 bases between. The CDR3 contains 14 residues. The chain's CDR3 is CASSLITTNYGYTF. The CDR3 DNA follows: TGTGCCAGCAGTTTGATAACTACTAACTATGGCTACACCTTC.

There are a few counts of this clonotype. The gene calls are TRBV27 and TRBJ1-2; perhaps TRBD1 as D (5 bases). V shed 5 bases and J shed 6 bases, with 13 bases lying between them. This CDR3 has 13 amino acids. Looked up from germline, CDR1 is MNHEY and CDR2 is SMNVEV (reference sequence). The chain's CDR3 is CASSPLLQDGYTF. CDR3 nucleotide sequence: TGTGCCAGCAGTCCGCTCCTACAGGATGGCTACACCTTC.

CDR3: CASSLPGLEDIYSNQPQHF. The CDR3 bases are TGCGCCAGCAGTCTCCCCGGGCTTGAGGATATTTATAGCAATCAGCCCCAGCATTTT. This chain uses TRBV23-1 with TRBJ1-5; no clear D. TRBV23-1 is an ORF, with its function uncertain. The length of the CDR3 is 19 residues. The V gene lost 4 bases and the J gene lost 0 bases, with 22 bases spanning the gap.

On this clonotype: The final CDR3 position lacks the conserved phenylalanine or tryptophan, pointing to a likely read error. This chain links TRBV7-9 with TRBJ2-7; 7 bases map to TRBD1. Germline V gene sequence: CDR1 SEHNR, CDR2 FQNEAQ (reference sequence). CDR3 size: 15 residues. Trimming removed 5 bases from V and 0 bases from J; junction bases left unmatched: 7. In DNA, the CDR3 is TGTGCCAGCAGCCCAAGGGACAGAATCTCCTACGAGCAGTACTTA. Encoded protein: CASSPRDRISYEQYL.

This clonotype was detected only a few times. CDR3 DNA: TGTGCCAGCAGCCAAGTCGGTTCCTACGAGCAGTACTTC. This gives the protein CASSQVGSYEQYF. The J gene is TRBJ2-7, the V gene TRBV14; D not resolved. The germline gives CDR1 SGHDN, CDR2 FVKESK. The germline V and J ends were trimmed by 1 base and 1 base, with 5 bases remaining between them. There are 13 residues in the CDR3.

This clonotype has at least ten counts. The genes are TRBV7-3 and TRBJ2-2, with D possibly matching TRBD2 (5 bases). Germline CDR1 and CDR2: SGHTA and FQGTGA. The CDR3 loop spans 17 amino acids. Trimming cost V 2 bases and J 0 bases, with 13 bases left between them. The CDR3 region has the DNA TGTGCCAGCAGCTTACTCTCTGGTAGCGCGAACACCGGGGAGCTGTTTTTT. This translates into CASSLLSGSANTGELFF.

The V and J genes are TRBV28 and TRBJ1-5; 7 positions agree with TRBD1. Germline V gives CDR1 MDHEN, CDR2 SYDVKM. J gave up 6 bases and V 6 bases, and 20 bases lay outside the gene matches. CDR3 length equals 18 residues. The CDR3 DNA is TGTGCCAGCAGAACCCAGACAGGGACGGTAAGAAGCGGTCAGCCCCAGCATTTT. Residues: CASRTQTGTVRSGQPQHF.

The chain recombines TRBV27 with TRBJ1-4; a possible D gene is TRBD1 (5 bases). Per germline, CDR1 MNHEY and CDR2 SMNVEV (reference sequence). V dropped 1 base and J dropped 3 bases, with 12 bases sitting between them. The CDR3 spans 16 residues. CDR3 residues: CASSLYAAGANEKLFF. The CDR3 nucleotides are TGTGCCAGCAGTTTATACGCTGCGGGGGCTAATGAAAAACTGTTTTTT.

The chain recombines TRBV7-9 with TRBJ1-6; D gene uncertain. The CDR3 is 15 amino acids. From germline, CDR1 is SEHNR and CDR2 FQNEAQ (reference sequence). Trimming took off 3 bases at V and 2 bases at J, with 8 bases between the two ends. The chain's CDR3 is CASSLTGTYNSPLHF. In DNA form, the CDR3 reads TGTGCCAGCAGCTTGACCGGGACCTATAATTCACCCCTCCACTTT.

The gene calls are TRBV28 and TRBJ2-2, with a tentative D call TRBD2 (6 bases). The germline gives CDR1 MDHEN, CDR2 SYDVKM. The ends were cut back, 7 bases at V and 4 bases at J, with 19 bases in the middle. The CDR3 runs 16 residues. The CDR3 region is CASTLAGWGGTGELFF. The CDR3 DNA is TGTGCCAGCACCTTAGCCGGATGGGGAGGCACCGGGGAGCTGTTTTTT.

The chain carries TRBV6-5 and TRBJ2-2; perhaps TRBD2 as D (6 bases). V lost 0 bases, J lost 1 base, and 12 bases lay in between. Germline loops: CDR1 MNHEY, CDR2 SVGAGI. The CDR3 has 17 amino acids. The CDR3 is CASSYSFGTLNTGELFF. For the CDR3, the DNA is TGTGCCAGCAGTTACTCATTCGGGACTCTGAACACCGGGGAGCTGTTTTTT.

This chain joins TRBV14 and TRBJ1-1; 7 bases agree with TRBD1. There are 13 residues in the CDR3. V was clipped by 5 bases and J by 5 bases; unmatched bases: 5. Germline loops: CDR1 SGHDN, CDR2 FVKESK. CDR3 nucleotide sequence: TGTGCCAGCAGCGAGGACAGGAGGACTGAAGCTTTCTTT. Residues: CASSEDRRTEAFF.